Presented here are 20 T cell receptor beta chains from one specimen sequenced in a study of cytomegalovirus exposure and HLA in healthy donors. 13 Jbeta primers and 60 Vbeta primers were used for the PCR. Some clones are missing from TCRdb's copy, which holds only in-frame ones; the method was immunoSEQ multiplex PCR. Of some 160,000 clones in the sample, 60% to 80% were seen once. Sequenced input: PBMCs. The receptors were gathered from a man between 50 and 59 years old in good health and CMV-seropositive.

This chain links TRBV12-5 with TRBJ2-2; 8 nucleotides agree with TRBD1. This CDR3 region has 15 residues. V lost 3 bases and J lost 4; bases outside the gene matches: 4. Germline lookup yields CDR1 LGHNT and CDR2 FRNRAP. CDR3 loop: CASGFWQGATGELFF. The DNA for the CDR3 is TGTGCTAGTGGTTTCTGGCAGGGGGCCACCGGGGAGCTGTTTTTT.

The chain uses TRBV19 and TRBJ1-2, with TRBD1 matching over 7 bases. CDR1 and CDR2 from the germline V gene are LNHDA and SQIVND (reference sequence). Trimming at V came to 1 base and at J to 5 bases, leaving 4 bases not matched to a gene. The CDR3 totals 14 residues. CDR3 sequence (DNA): TGTGCCAGTAGTATAGGAACAGGGGAATATGGCTACACCTTC. It yields the protein CASSIGTGEYGYTF.

The rearrangement uses TRBV29-1 and TRBJ1-5, with 8 bases lining up with TRBD1. J lost 3 bases, V lost 6 bases, and 4 bases had no gene match. The CDR3 runs 13 residues. Germline V gene sequence: CDR1 SQVTM, CDR2 ANQGSEA. CDR3 residues: CSVRTGYNQPQHF. In nucleotides, the CDR3 is TGCAGCGTCAGGACAGGGTACAATCAGCCCCAGCATTTT.

This clone was observed a few times. The rearrangement joins TRBV28 to TRBJ1-5; 10 bases map to TRBD1. Germline-derived CDR1 and CDR2 are MDHEN and SYDVKM. Losses at the gene ends were 1 base for V and 0 bases for J; bases not matched to a gene: 6. This CDR3 has 18 residues. CDR3 sequence: CASSLLGGQGYSNQPQHF. CDR3 bases: TGTGCCAGCAGTTTATTGGGGGGACAGGGGTATAGCAATCAGCCCCAGCATTTT.

This clone appeared a few times. The chain combines TRBV19 with TRBJ1-2; 8 bases match TRBD1. The V segment lost 5 bases and the J segment 10 bases; nucleotides outside the gene matches: 6. The CDR3 has 12 amino acids. CDR1 and CDR2 (germline): LNHDA, SQIVND (reference sequence). The CDR3 DNA reads TGTGCCAGTAGTGCATCAGGGGGCGCCTACACCTTC. The encoded protein is CASSASGGAYTF.

This chain joins TRBV7-8 and TRBJ1-5; 8 nucleotides match TRBD1. The CDR3 length is 17 residues. Trimming took 5 bases from V and 2 from J; bases not matched to a gene: 11. The germline V gene has CDR1 SGHVS and CDR2 FQNEAQ. CDR3 loop: CASSPPTGVVGNQPQHF. The CDR3 DNA is TGTGCCAGCAGCCCTCCGACAGGGGTAGTTGGCAATCAGCCCCAGCATTTT. Complete variable domain (other parts from reference TRBV7-8 and TRBJ1-5): GAGVSQSPRYKVAKRGQDVALRCDPISGHVSLFWYQQALGQGPEFLTYFQNEAQLDKSGLPSDRFFAERPEGSVSTLKIQRTQQEDSAVYLCASSPPTGVVGNQPQHFGDGTRLSIL.

CDR3: CASSRDYNEQFF. CDR3 bases: TGCGCCAGCAGCCGGGACTACAATGAGCAGTTCTTC. The genes are TRBV10-1 and TRBJ2-1; perhaps TRBD2 as D (5 bases). Germline CDR1 and CDR2: WNHNN and SYGVQD (reference sequence). CDR3 length equals 12 residues. V was clipped by 6 bases and J by 3 bases, with 6 bases between them.

The V call is TRBV5-1, the J call TRBJ2-5; D is possibly TRBD2 (5 bases). V was pared by 5 bases and J by 5 bases, with 10 bases between. CDR1 is SGHRS, CDR2 YFSETQ, per germline. There are 12 residues in the CDR3. The CDR3 is CASRVSAETQYF. The CDR3 DNA reads TGCGCCAGCAGGGTTAGCGCCGAGACCCAGTACTTC.

V is TRBV29-1 and J is TRBJ2-7, with 8 bases identical to TRBD1. This CDR3 comprises 14 residues. The V segment lost 4 bases and the J segment 3 bases; nucleotides outside the gene matches: 8. From germline, CDR1 is SQVTM and CDR2 ANQGSEA. DNA for the CDR3: TGCAGCGTTGGCGGACCAGGGGGCGGCTACGAGCAGTACTTC. Encoded protein: CSVGGPGGGYEQYF.

The CDR3 nucleotides are TGTGCCAGCAGTGCGCCGACAGGGGGGCTTAACTATGGCTACACCTTC. Its translation: CASSAPTGGLNYGYTF. J is TRBJ1-2 and V is TRBV25-1, with 9 positions matching TRBD1. CDR3 length: 16 residues. CDR1 MGHDK and CDR2 SYGVNS come from the germline V gene. Unmatched junction bases numbered 7, after V lost 4 bases and J lost 1 base.

V and J are TRBV5-1 and TRBJ2-3, with a possible D match to TRBD1 (6 bases). The germline V and J ends were trimmed by 5 bases and 0 bases, with 10 bases remaining between them. The CDR3 has 14 amino acids. The germline V gene encodes CDR1 SGHRS and CDR2 YFSETQ. The CDR3 region is CASSGDRSTDTQYF. CDR3 nucleotides: TGCGCCAGCAGTGGCGACAGGAGCACAGATACGCAGTATTTT.

This clone was seen a handful of times. The rearrangement uses TRBV6-5 and TRBJ1-2; 7 bases align to TRBD1. Losses at the gene ends were 7 bases for V and 4 bases for J; bases not matched to a gene: 12. This CDR3 is built from 15 residues. Germline-derived CDR1 and CDR2 are MNHEY and SVGAGI. CDR3 coding DNA: TGTGCCAGCATCGAGGGTAGGGGGCCTGTCTATGGCTACACCTTC. Its protein is CASIEGRGPVYGYTF.

This clone was seen only a few times. The chain couples TRBV5-4 to TRBJ2-2, with 7 bases that match TRBD1. J was trimmed by 0 bases and V by 4 bases; bases with no gene match: 3. Germline V gives CDR1 SGHNT, CDR2 YYREEE (reference sequence). The CDR3 loop spans 15 amino acids. CDR3 coding DNA: TGTGCCAGCAGCCCGGACAGGTCGAACACCGGGGAGCTGTTTTTT. It yields the protein CASSPDRSNTGELFF.

The chain recombines TRBV15 with TRBJ1-1; D is uncertain. Germline CDR1 reads LNHNV; CDR2 reads YYDKDF (reference sequence). This CDR3 is 13 amino acids long. Trimming stripped 0 bases from V and 6 bases from J, with 8 bases between. The CDR3 DNA is TGTGCCACCAGCAGAGATCTGTTGTCTGAAGCTTTCTTT. Its protein product is CATSRDLLSEAFF. The whole variable domain, filled in from reference TRBV15 and TRBJ1-1, reads DAMVIQNPRYQVTQFGKPVTLSCSQTLNHNVMYWYQQKSSQAPKLLFHYYDKDFNNEADTPDNFQSRRPNTSFCFLDIRSPGLGDTAMYLCATSRDLLSEAFFGQGTRLTVV.

The rearrangement uses TRBV9 and TRBJ2-5; 11 positions agree with TRBD2. The CDR3 contains 16 residues. V lost 2 bases and J lost 5; bases outside the gene matches: 8. The germline V gene has CDR1 SGDLS and CDR2 YYNGEE. The CDR3, as DNA: TGTGCCAGCAGCGTTAGCGGGGGGGCTGTGATGGAGACCCAGTACTTC. Translated, it gives CASSVSGGAVMETQYF.

The chain combines TRBV27 with TRBJ1-6; D gene uncertain. The CDR3 has 14 amino acids. Germline CDR1 reads MNHEY; CDR2 reads SMNVEV (reference sequence). Trimming stripped 7 bases from V and 11 bases from J, with 18 bases between. For the CDR3, the DNA is TGTGCCAGCACTATCATCCCGGAGTGGGCACCCCTCCACTTT. It translates to CASTIIPEWAPLHF.

The CDR3 loop is CATRDRGDGTDTQYF. The CDR3 DNA is TGTGCCACCCGAGACCGGGGGGACGGCACAGATACGCAGTATTTT. The chain recombines TRBV15 with TRBJ2-3, with 7 bases aligning to TRBD2. From germline, CDR1 is LNHNV and CDR2 YYDKDF (reference sequence). The CDR3 runs 15 residues. The V segment lost 8 bases and the J segment 1 base; nucleotides outside the gene matches: 9.

This clone is a singleton in its sample. The chain recombines TRBV10-3 with TRBJ2-1, with D possibly matching TRBD2 (6 bases). The CDR3 totals 15 residues. V gave up 3 bases and J gave up 9 bases, with 18 bases separating them. Germline V gene sequence: CDR1 ENHRY, CDR2 SYGVKD. CDR3 amino acids: CAISDLTGEQGEQFF. CDR3 in DNA: TGTGCCATCAGTGACTTAACGGGGGAGCAGGGTGAGCAGTTCTTC.

J is TRBJ2-5 and V is TRBV2; 7 bases are a match to TRBD1. The V segment lost 5 bases and the J segment 0 bases; nucleotides outside the gene matches: 3. This CDR3 is 14 amino acids long. Germline values: CDR1 SNHLY, CDR2 FYNNEI. CDR3 in DNA: TGTGCCAGCAGTCCGGGACAGCACCAAGAGACCCAGTACTTC. Its protein is CASSPGQHQETQYF.

This clone showed up just once. J is TRBJ2-5 and V is TRBV6-5; TRBD2 matches 8 bases. Germline CDR1 reads MNHEY; CDR2 reads SVGAGI. Trimming at V came to 2 bases and at J to 1 base, leaving 3 bases not matched to a gene. The CDR3 totals 15 residues. The CDR3 here is CASSYNGLAQETQYF. CDR3 sequence (DNA): TGTGCCAGCAGTTACAACGGACTAGCCCAAGAGACCCAGTACTTC.